This TCR beta chain is drawn from a study of tumor-infiltrating lymphocytes in localized non-small cell lung cancer. A remark on this clone: The antigen remains unidentified.

Germline values: CDR1 MNHEY, CDR2 SVGAGI. This CDR3 comprises 13 residues. The J segment lost 6 bases and the V segment lost 6 bases, leaving 5 bases of the junction unmatched. Libraries were prepared by immunoSEQ multiplex PCR; TCRdb keeps only in-frame clonotypes and omits some of them. This repertoire shows about 3,600 clones, 58% found once; its top ten account for approximately 13%. Study-level points and caveats: Higher tumor T cell infiltration than in uninvolved lung was supported by TCRbeta sequencing.

The sequenced sample was uninvolved lung tissue not adjacent to the tumor. The receptor was derived from a human donor with non-small cell lung cancer. V is TRBV6-5 and J is TRBJ1-2, with 9 positions matching TRBD1. CDR3 amino acids: CASRTGTGHGYTF. As DNA, the CDR3 is TGTGCCAGCAGAACCGGGACAGGGCATGGCTACACCTTC.